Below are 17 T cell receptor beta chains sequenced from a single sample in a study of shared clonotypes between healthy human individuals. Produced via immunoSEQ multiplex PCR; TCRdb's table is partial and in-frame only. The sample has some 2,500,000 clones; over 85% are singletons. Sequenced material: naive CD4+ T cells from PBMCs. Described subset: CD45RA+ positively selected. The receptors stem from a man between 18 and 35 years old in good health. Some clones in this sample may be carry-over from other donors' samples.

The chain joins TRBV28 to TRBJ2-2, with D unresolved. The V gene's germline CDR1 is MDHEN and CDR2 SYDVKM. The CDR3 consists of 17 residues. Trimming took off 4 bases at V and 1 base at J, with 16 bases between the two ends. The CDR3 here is CASSSPPRFKNTGELFF. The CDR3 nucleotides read TGTGCCAGCAGTTCCCCTCCCAGATTCAAGAACACCGGGGAGCTGTTTTTT.

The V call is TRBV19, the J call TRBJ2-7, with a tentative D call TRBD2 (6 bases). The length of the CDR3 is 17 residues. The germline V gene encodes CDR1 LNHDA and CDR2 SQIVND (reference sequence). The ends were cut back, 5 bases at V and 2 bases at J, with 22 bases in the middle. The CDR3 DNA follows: TGTGCCAGTAGTTCTGGAATTTTCGGCAGGGAGGCCTACGAGCAGTACTTC. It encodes CASSSGIFGREAYEQYF.

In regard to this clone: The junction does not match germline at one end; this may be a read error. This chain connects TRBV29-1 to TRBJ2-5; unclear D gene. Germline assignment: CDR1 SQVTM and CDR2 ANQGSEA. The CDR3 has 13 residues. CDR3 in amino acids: CSAESQQQETQYF. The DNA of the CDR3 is TGCAGCGCTGAATCACAGCAGCAAGAGACCCAGTACTTC.

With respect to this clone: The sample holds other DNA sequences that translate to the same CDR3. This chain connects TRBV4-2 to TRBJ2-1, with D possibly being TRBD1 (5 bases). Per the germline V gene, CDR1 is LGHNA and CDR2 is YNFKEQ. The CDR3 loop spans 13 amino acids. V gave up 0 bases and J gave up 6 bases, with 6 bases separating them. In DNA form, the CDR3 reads TGTGCCAGCAGCCAAGAGCAGGGCAATGAGCAGTTCTTC. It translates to CASSQEQGNEQFF.

The chain's CDR3 is CASSSRPDRVTDTQYF. DNA for the CDR3: TGTGCCAGCAGCTCCAGGCCGGACAGGGTAACAGATACGCAGTATTTT. This sequence joins TRBV9 and TRBJ2-3, with 8 bases that match TRBD1. This CDR3 spans 16 amino acids. The V gene end was trimmed by 4 bases and the J gene end by 3 bases; junction bases not matched to a gene: 10. The germline gives CDR1 SGDLS, CDR2 YYNGEE.

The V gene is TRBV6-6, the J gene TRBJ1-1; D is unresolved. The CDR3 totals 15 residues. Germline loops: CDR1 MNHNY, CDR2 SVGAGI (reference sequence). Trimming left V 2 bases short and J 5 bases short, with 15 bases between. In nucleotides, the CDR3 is TGTGCCAGCAGTTACACCCACCAGGCGGGGACTGAAGCTTTCTTT. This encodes CASSYTHQAGTEAFF.

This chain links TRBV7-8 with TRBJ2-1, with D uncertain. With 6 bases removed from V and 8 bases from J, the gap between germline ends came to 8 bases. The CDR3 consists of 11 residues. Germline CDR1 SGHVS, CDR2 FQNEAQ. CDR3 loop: CASSSSHEQFF. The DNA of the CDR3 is TGTGCCAGCAGTTCCTCCCATGAGCAGTTCTTC.

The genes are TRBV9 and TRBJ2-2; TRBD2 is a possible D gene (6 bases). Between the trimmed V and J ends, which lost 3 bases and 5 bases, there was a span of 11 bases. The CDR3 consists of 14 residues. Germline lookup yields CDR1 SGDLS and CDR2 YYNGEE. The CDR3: CASSEISGTGELFF. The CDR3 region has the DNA TGTGCCAGCAGCGAGATAAGCGGGACCGGGGAGCTGTTTTTT.

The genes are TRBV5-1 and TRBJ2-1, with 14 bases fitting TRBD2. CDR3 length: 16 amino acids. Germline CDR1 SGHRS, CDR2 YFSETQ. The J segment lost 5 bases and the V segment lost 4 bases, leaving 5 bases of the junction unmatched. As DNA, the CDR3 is TGCGCCAGCAGCGGCGGGACTAGCGGGAGCCACAATGAGCAGTTCTTC. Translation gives CASSGGTSGSHNEQFF.

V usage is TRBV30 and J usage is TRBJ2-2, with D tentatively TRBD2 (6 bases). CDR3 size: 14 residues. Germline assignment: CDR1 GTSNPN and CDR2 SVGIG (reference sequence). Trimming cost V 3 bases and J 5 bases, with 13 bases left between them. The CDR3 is CAWRGTVLTGELFF. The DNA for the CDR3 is TGTGCCTGGAGGGGGACTGTTCTAACCGGGGAGCTGTTTTTT.

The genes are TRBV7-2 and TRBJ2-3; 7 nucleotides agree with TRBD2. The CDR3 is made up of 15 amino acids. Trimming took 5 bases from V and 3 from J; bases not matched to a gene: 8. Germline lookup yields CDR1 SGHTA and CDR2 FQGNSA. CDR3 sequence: CASSKLGGGTDTQYF. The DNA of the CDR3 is TGTGCCAGCAGCAAACTGGGGGGAGGGACAGATACGCAGTATTTT.

The CDR3 nucleotides are TGTGCCAGCAGCCCTTCTCCCCAGGGGCTTAATGAGCAGTTCTTC. The encoded protein is CASSPSPQGLNEQFF. The rearrangement links TRBV7-3 to TRBJ2-1; D might be TRBD1 (6 bases). Germline CDR1 reads SGHTA; CDR2 reads FQGTGA. Deletions cut 5 bases from V and 7 bases from J, with 18 bases between. The CDR3 is made up of 15 amino acids.

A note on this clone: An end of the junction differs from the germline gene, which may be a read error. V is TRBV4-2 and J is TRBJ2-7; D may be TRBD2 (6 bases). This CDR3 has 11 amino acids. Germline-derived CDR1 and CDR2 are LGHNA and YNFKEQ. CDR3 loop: CASSHDRDFLF. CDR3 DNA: TGTGCCAGCAGCCATGATAGGGACTTTCTTTTC.

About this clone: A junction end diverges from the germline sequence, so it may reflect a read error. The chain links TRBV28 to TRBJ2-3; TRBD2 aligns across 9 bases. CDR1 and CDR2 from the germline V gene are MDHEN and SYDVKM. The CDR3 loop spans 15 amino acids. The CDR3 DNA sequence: TGTGCCAGCAGCTTATCCGGACTAGCGACAGATACGCAGTATTTT. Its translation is CASSLSGLATDTQYF.

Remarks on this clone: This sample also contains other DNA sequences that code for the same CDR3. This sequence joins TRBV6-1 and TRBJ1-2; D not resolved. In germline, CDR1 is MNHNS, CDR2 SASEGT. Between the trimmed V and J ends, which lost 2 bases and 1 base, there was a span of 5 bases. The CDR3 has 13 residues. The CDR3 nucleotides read TGTGCCAGCAGTGAAAGGGTTAACTATGGCTACACCTTC. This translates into CASSERVNYGYTF.

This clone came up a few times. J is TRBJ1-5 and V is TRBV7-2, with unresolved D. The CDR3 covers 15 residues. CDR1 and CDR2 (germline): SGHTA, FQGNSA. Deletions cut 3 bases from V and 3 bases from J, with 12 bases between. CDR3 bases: TGTGCCAGCAGCTTGGGGAACACTCCCAATCAGCCCCAGCATTTT. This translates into CASSLGNTPNQPQHF.

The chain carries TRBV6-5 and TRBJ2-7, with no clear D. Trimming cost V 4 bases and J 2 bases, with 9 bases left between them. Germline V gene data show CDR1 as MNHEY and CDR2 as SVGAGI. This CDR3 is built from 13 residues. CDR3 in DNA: TGTGCCAGCAGTTTAAAAGTGGCCTACGAGCAGTACTTC. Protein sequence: CASSLKVAYEQYF.